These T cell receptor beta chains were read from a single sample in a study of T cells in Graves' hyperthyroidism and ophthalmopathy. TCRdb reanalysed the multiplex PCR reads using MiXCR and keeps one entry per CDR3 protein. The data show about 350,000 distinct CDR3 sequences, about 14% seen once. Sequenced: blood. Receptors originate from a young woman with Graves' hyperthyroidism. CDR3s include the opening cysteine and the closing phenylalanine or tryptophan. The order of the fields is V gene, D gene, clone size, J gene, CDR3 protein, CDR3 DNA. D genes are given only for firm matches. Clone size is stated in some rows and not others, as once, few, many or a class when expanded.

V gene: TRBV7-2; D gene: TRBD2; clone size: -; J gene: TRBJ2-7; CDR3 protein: CASSRRENGLAGLSYEQYF; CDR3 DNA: TGTGCCAGCAGTCGGAGGGAGAACGGACTAGCGGGACTATCCTACGAGCAGTACTTC
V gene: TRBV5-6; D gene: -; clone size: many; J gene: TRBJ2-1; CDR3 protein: CASSLETLSGPKADEQFF; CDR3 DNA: TGTGCCAGCAGCTTGGAGACACTTAGCGGCCCCAAGGCGGATGAGCAGTTCTTC
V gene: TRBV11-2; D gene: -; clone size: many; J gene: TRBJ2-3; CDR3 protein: CASRIPGAPDTQYF; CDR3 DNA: TGTGCCAGCAGGATCCCAGGGGCCCCAGATACGCAGTATTTT
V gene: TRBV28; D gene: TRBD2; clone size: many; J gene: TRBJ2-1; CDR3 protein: CASSLRQAIPGLANYNEQFF; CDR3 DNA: TGTGCCAGCAGTTTACGACAGGCAATACCGGGACTAGCGAACTACAATGAGCAGTTCTTC
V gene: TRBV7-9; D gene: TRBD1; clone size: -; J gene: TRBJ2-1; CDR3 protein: CASSYIQGTGEQFF; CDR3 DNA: TGTGCCAGCAGCTATATACAGGGGACAGGTGAGCAGTTCTTC
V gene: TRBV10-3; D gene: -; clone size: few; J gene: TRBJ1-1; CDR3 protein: CAISDRGANTEAFF; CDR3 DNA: TGTGCCATCAGTGATAGGGGAGCGAACACTGAAGCTTTCTTT
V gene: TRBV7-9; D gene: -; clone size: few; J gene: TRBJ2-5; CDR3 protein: CASSSGVQETQYF; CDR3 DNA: TGTGCCAGCAGCTCAGGGGTCCAAGAGACCCAGTACTTC
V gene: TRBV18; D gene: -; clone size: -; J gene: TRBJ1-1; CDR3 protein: CASSPELSGTEAFF; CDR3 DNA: TGTGCCAGCTCACCAGAGCTCTCTGGTACTGAAGCTTTCTTT
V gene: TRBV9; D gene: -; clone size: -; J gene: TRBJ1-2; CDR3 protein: CASSVGKGPGGYTF; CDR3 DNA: TGTGCCAGCAGCGTAGGAAAAGGGCCTGGGGGCTACACCTTC
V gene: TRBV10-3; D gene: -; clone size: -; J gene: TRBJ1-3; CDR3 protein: CAASDRKTSGNTIYF; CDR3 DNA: TGTGCCGCCTCCGACAGGAAAACCTCTGGAAACACCATATATTTT
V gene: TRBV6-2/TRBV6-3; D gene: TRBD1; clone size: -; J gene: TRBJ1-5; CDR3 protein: CASSRGGRGRNQPQHF; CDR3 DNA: TGTGCCAGCAGTCGGGGGGGCAGGGGGCGCAATCAGCCCCAGCATTTT
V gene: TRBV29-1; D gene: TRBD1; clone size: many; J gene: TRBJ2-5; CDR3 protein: CRDRGRETQYF; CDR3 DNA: TGCAGAGACAGGGGTAGAGAGACCCAGTACTTC